This T cell receptor (beta chain) originates from a study of T cell responses to AZD1222 COVID-19 vaccine. Findings and caveats of the study: Spike-wide coverage was observed for vaccine-associated CD4 TCRs, with dominant responses at 160-218 and 743-854.

Method: immunoSEQ multiplex PCR; TCRdb's copy keeps in-frame clones and lacks some. Among roughly 150,000 clones listed, about 90% were seen once. Notes on this clone: The antigen is undetermined.

The CDR3 is 12 residues long. V dropped 6 bases and J dropped 0 bases, with 6 bases sitting between them. Looked up from germline, CDR1 is SEHNR and CDR2 is FQNEAQ (reference sequence). This clonotype originated in an adult who received the AZD1222 COVID-19 vaccine. Sequencing used peripheral blood, obtained 28 days after the second AZD1222 dose. This rearrangement joins TRBV7-9 to TRBJ2-7, with D hard to call. CDR3 sequence (DNA): TGTGCCAGCAGTTCGATCTCCTACGAGCAGTACTTC. It yields the protein CASSSISYEQYF.